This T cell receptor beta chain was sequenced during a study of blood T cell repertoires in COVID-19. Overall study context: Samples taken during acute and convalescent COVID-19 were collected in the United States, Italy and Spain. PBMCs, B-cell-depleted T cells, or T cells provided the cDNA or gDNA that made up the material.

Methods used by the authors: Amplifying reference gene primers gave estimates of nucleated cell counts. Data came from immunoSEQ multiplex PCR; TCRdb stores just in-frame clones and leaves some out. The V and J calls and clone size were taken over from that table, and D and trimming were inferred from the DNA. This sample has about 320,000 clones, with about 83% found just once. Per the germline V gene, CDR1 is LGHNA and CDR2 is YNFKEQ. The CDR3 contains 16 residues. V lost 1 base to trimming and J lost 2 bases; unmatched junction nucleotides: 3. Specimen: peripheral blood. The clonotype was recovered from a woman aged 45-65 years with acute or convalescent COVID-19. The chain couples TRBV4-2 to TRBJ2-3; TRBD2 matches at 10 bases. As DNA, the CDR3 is TGTGCCAGCAGCCAAGGGCTAGCGGGGGCCACAGATACGCAGTATTTT. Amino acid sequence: CASSQGLAGATDTQYF.